Below are 25 T cell receptor beta chains sequenced from a single sample in a study of control samples from healthy donors and cancer patients. The data were produced by immunoSEQ multiplex PCR, yet TCRdb's version contains in-frame clones alone and is incomplete. The table includes about 120,000 clones, over 75% detected once. The sequenced sample consisted of blood. Every receptor here comes from a man aged 35-49 years in good health.

This sequence joins TRBV30 and TRBJ1-6, with 7 bases identical to TRBD1. Germline V gene data show CDR1 as GTSNPN and CDR2 as SVGIG (reference sequence). With V trimmed by 3 bases and J by 7 bases, 18 bases remained unmatched. The CDR3 contains 18 residues. The CDR3 DNA follows: TGTGCCTGGAGCCACAGGGGTTTATTAGTTTTGAAGAATTCACCCCTCCACTTT. Translating gives CAWSHRGLLVLKNSPLHF.

This rearrangement joins TRBV5-1 to TRBJ1-4; TRBD1 matches 8 bases. After removal of 2 bases from V and 6 bases from J, the junction contained 3 bases not matched to a gene. Per germline, CDR1 SGHRS and CDR2 YFSETQ. The length of the CDR3 is 14 residues. In DNA, the CDR3 is TGCGCCAGCAGCTTAGGGACAGGTGATGAAAAACTGTTTTTT. Translation: CASSLGTGDEKLFF.

V usage is TRBV7-9 and J usage is TRBJ2-7, with 12 bases matching TRBD2. The CDR3 covers 15 residues. Germline trimming cut 5 bases from V and 7 bases from J; bases unmatched to any gene: 9. Germline V CDR1 and CDR2: SEHNR, FQNEAQ (reference sequence). The CDR3 region has the DNA TGTGCCAGCAGCCCAACGACTAGCGGGGGCCGGGAGCAGTACTTC. Translation: CASSPTTSGGREQYF. The whole variable domain, filled in from reference TRBV7-9 and TRBJ2-7, reads DTGVSQNPRHKITKRGQNVTFRCDPISEHNRLYWYRQTLGQGPEFLTYFQNEAQLEKSRLLSDRFSAERPKGSFSTLEIQRTEQGDSAMYLCASSPTTSGGREQYFGPGTRLTVT.

This chain connects TRBV28 to TRBJ2-7; possibly TRBD1 for D (5 bases). Germline values: CDR1 MDHEN, CDR2 SYDVKM. The CDR3 runs to 16 residues. V lost 7 bases and J lost 5, with 24 bases in between. CDR3 protein: CASNTPQGSLSHEQYF. DNA for the CDR3: TGTGCCAGCAATACACCTCAGGGTAGTCTATCCCACGAGCAGTACTTC. Variable domain in full (rest from reference TRBV28 and TRBJ2-7): DVKVTQSSRYLVKRTGEKVFLECVQDMDHENMFWYRQDPGLGLRLIYFSYDVKMKEKGDIPEGYSVSREKKERFSLILESASTNQTSMYLCASNTPQGSLSHEQYFGPGTRLTVT.

The V call is TRBV19, the J call TRBJ1-2; 7 nucleotides align to TRBD1. V was pared by 7 bases and J by 1 base, with 6 bases of the junction left unmatched. Germline lookup yields CDR1 LNHDA and CDR2 SQIVND (reference sequence). This CDR3 has 14 residues. As DNA, the CDR3 is TGTGCCAGTAACGCGGGACAGAGTAACTATGGCTACACCTTC. Protein: CASNAGQSNYGYTF.

This sequence joins TRBV10-1 and TRBJ2-2; D gene ambiguous. The CDR3 is 12 amino acids. The V gene's germline CDR1 is WNHNN and CDR2 SYGVQD (reference sequence). V was pared by 3 bases and J by 7 bases, with 6 bases between. The CDR3 DNA reads as TGCGCCAGCAGTGACCCGGGCGGGGAGCTGTTTTTT. This encodes CASSDPGGELFF.

V and J are TRBV15 and TRBJ2-3; 7 nucleotides match TRBD2. Germline CDR1 is LNHNV and CDR2 is YYDKDF (reference sequence). Trimming took 5 bases from V and 9 from J; bases not matched to a gene: 14. The CDR3 is 15 amino acids. The CDR3 here is CATSGGVTYPETQYF. CDR3 nucleotide sequence: TGTGCCACCAGCGGGGGGGTAACCTATCCGGAAACGCAGTATTTT.

This chain joins TRBV3-1 (or the pseudogene TRBV3-2) and TRBJ2-3; D remains ambiguous. The germline V gene encodes CDR1 LGHDT and CDR2 YNNKEL (reference sequence). The CDR3 consists of 14 residues. V lost 0 bases and J lost 1, with 5 bases in between. The CDR3 nucleotides read TGTGCCAGCAGCCAAGACATTGGCACAGATACGCAGTATTTT. As protein: CASSQDIGTDTQYF.

The sample holds a few counts of this clone. The J gene is TRBJ2-1, the V gene TRBV5-8; D is uncertain. Germline values: CDR1 SGHTS, CDR2 YDEGEE. Deletions cut 1 base from V and 0 bases from J, with 11 bases between. There are 16 residues in the CDR3. The CDR3, as DNA: TGTGCCAGCAGCTTGCAGGTATTGAGCTCCTACAATGAGCAGTTCTTC. It encodes CASSLQVLSSYNEQFF.

The gene calls are TRBV30 and TRBJ1-3, with a tentative D call TRBD1 (6 bases). V was cut by 0 bases and J by 4 bases, with 16 bases left in between. CDR3 length: 16 amino acids. Germline assignment: CDR1 GTSNPN and CDR2 SVGIG (reference sequence). The CDR3 nucleotides are TGTGCCTGGAGTGTAAACAGGGCGGCGGCCGGAAACACCATATATTTT. Its protein is CAWSVNRAAAGNTIYF.

The V and J genes are TRBV18 and TRBJ1-2; possible D gene TRBD1, 5 bases. The CDR3 is made up of 14 amino acids. The germline V and J ends were trimmed by 2 bases and 4 bases, with 11 bases remaining between them. The V gene's germline CDR1 is KGHSH and CDR2 LQKENI. CDR3 residues: CASSPTDSTYGYTF. The CDR3 bases are TGTGCCAGCTCACCAACCGACAGTACCTATGGCTACACCTTC.

The V gene is TRBV28, the J gene TRBJ1-5; 11 bases align to TRBD1. Trimming took 7 bases from V and 0 from J; bases not matched to a gene: 8. The V gene's germline CDR1 is MDHEN and CDR2 SYDVKM. The CDR3 sequence is 17 residues long. The CDR3 region is CASTPGQGVSSNQPQHF. As DNA, the CDR3 is TGTGCCAGCACCCCGGGACAGGGGGTGAGTAGCAATCAGCCCCAGCATTTT.

The chain is built from TRBV5-1 and TRBJ1-5; a possible D gene is TRBD1 (6 bases). The CDR3 contains 15 residues. CDR1 and CDR2 from the germline V gene are SGHRS and YFSETQ. V was shortened by 4 bases and J by 2 bases, with 13 bases between the two germline ends. In nucleotides, the CDR3 is TGCGCCAGCAGCCTACAGGGATGGGGCAATCAGCCCCAGCATTTT. Protein product: CASSLQGWGNQPQHF.

The chain joins TRBV10-1 to TRBJ2-3, with 10 nucleotides matching TRBD1. CDR1 and CDR2 (germline): WNHNN, SYGVQD (reference sequence). This CDR3 spans 16 amino acids. The V segment lost 4 bases and the J segment 2 bases; nucleotides outside the gene matches: 6. The CDR3 nucleotides are TGCGCCAGCAGTGCTATCGGGACAGGGGACACAGATACGCAGTATTTT. Its translation: CASSAIGTGDTDTQYF.

A few counts support this clone. V and J are TRBV5-1 and TRBJ1-4; TRBD1 aligns across 11 bases. After removal of 3 bases from V and 4 bases from J, the junction contained 8 bases not matched to a gene. In germline, CDR1 is SGHRS, CDR2 YFSETQ. CDR3 length equals 17 residues. CDR3 residues: CASSSGQGAVFNEKLFF. CDR3 in DNA: TGCGCCAGCAGCTCAGGACAGGGGGCCGTCTTTAATGAAAAACTGTTTTTT.

The V call is TRBV29-1, the J call TRBJ2-2, with D tentatively TRBD2 (5 bases). The germline V gene encodes CDR1 SQVTM and CDR2 ANQGSEA. The CDR3 length is 12 residues. V was cut by 3 bases and J by 3 bases, with 5 bases left in between. The CDR3 protein is CSVDGDTGELFF. As DNA, the CDR3 is TGCAGCGTTGACGGGGACACCGGGGAGCTGTTTTTT.

The chain uses TRBV5-5 and TRBJ2-2; 7 bases are shared with TRBD2. This CDR3 is built from 17 residues. The V segment lost 3 bases and the J segment 4 bases; nucleotides outside the gene matches: 12. Looked up from germline, CDR1 is SGHKS and CDR2 is YYEKEE (reference sequence). In nucleotides, the CDR3 is TGTGCCAGCAGCTCAGGACTGCTGGGGGGGGTCACCGGGGAGCTGTTTTTT. This sequence encodes CASSSGLLGGVTGELFF. The full variable domain, with the rest looked up from reference TRBV5-5 and TRBJ2-2, is DAGVTQSPTHLIKTRGQQVTLRCSPISGHKSVSWYQQVLGQGPQFIFQYYEKEERGRGNFPDRFSARQFPNYSSELNVNALLLGDSALYLCASSSGLLGGVTGELFFGEGSRLTVL.

The chain recombines TRBV6-1 with TRBJ2-4; D is unresolved. The V gene lost 0 bases and the J gene lost 8 bases, with 11 bases spanning the gap. The germline gives CDR1 MNHNS, CDR2 SASEGT. The CDR3 consists of 14 residues. The CDR3, as DNA: TGTGCCAGCAGTGAAGCGGGGTCAGTAGACATTCAGTACTTC. This sequence encodes CASSEAGSVDIQYF.

This chain joins TRBV5-1 and TRBJ1-2, with D maybe TRBD1 (5 bases). This CDR3 has 14 amino acids. V dropped 4 bases and J dropped 2 bases, with 12 bases sitting between them. Germline V gene data show CDR1 as SGHRS and CDR2 as YFSETQ. CDR3 sequence: CASSPGGNNYGYTF. CDR3 DNA sequence: TGCGCCAGCAGCCCCGGGGGGAACAACTATGGCTACACCTTC. Full variable domain (missing parts from reference TRBV5-1 and TRBJ1-2): KAGVTQTPRYLIKTRGQQVTLSCSPISGHRSVSWYQQTPGQGLQFLFEYFSETQRNKGNFPGRFSGRQFSNSRSEMNVSTLELGDSALYLCASSPGGNNYGYTFGSGTRLTVV.

The V gene is TRBV5-5, the J gene TRBJ1-4; TRBD1 agrees at 9 bases. After removal of 3 bases from V and 7 bases from J, the junction contained 16 bases not matched to a gene. The length of the CDR3 is 18 residues. Germline-derived CDR1 and CDR2 are SGHKS and YYEKEE (reference sequence). The CDR3 sequence is CASSSNPGQGRVGEKLFF. For the CDR3, the DNA is TGTGCCAGCAGCTCAAATCCGGGACAGGGCCGGGTCGGTGAAAAACTGTTTTTT. Together with reference TRBV5-5 and TRBJ1-4, the CDR3 gives the full variable domain: DAGVTQSPTHLIKTRGQQVTLRCSPISGHKSVSWYQQVLGQGPQFIFQYYEKEERGRGNFPDRFSARQFPNYSSELNVNALLLGDSALYLCASSSNPGQGRVGEKLFFGSGTQLSVL.

This clone was recorded only once. This rearrangement joins TRBV30 to TRBJ2-5; D gene unclear. The CDR3 length is 13 residues. Germline CDR1 reads GTSNPN; CDR2 reads SVGIG (reference sequence). The V end lost 1 base, the J end lost 2 bases, and 8 bases lay between the germline ends. The CDR3 DNA follows: TGTGCCTGGAGTGGTGGCCGTCAAGAGACCCAGTACTTC. Translation gives CAWSGGRQETQYF.

The chain couples TRBV29-1 to TRBJ2-3; 9 bases are a match to TRBD1. V lost 6 bases to trimming and J lost 11 bases; unmatched junction nucleotides: 3. Germline V gene lookup returns CDR1 SQVTM and CDR2 ANQGSEA. This CDR3 spans 10 amino acids. Here the CDR3 reads CSVRTGEQYF. The CDR3 nucleotides read TGCAGCGTCCGGACAGGGGAGCAGTATTTT.

The chain links TRBV14 to TRBJ2-2; 10 positions agree with TRBD1. Germline values: CDR1 SGHDN, CDR2 FVKESK. The CDR3 extends over 16 amino acids. V was pared by 3 bases and J by 4 bases, with 5 bases of the junction left unmatched. As DNA, the CDR3 is TGTGCCAGCAGCCAGACGAGGACAGGGGGCACCGGGGAGCTGTTTTTT. Translation: CASSQTRTGGTGELFF.

V and J are TRBV10-2 and TRBJ1-3; D gene unclear. Germline loops: CDR1 WSHSY, CDR2 SAAADI. The V end lost 7 bases, the J end lost 8 bases, and 12 bases lay between the germline ends. There are 12 residues in the CDR3. Here the CDR3 reads CASTPPSDTIYF. CDR3 in DNA: TGCGCCAGCACCCCCCCGTCGGACACCATATATTTT.

This rearrangement joins TRBV7-3 to TRBJ2-1; 7 bases align to TRBD1. The germline CDR1 and CDR2 sequences are SGHTA and FQGTGA. The CDR3 consists of 20 residues. Trimming at V came to 1 base and at J to 5 bases, leaving 20 bases not matched to a gene. DNA for the CDR3: TGTGCCAGCAGCTTAAGAGGAACGTACGGGACAGTAGACTCGAACAATGAGCAGTTCTTC. This sequence encodes CASSLRGTYGTVDSNNEQFF. The entire variable domain, with the rest obtained from reference TRBV7-3 and TRBJ2-1, is as follows: GAGVSQTPSNKVTEKGKYVELRCDPISGHTALYWYRQSLGQGPEFLIYFQGTGAADDSGLPNDRFFAVRPEGSVSTLKIQRTERGDSAVYLCASSLRGTYGTVDSNNEQFFGPGTRLTVL.